This T cell receptor (beta chain) was documented in a study of blood T cell repertoires in COVID-19. The authors' processing: Amplification from reference gene primers served as the basis for estimated nucleated cell counts. Produced via immunoSEQ multiplex PCR; TCRdb's table is partial and in-frame only. The V and J calls and clone size come from that table; D and trimming were worked out from the DNA. The sample lists just over 25,000 clones, around 90% occurring once. This clone was seen only a few times. CDR1 is LGHNA and CDR2 is YNFKEQ in the germline V gene. This CDR3 region has 14 residues. J lost 2 bases, V lost 3 bases, and 4 bases had no gene match.

This TCR came from a man aged 65-85 years with acute or convalescent COVID-19. Sequencing used peripheral blood. V is TRBV4-2 and J is TRBJ2-7; TRBD2 agrees at 7 bases. The chain's CDR3 is CASSQPSGAYEQYF. CDR3 DNA: TGTGCCAGCAGCCAGCCCAGCGGGGCCTACGAGCAGTACTTC.